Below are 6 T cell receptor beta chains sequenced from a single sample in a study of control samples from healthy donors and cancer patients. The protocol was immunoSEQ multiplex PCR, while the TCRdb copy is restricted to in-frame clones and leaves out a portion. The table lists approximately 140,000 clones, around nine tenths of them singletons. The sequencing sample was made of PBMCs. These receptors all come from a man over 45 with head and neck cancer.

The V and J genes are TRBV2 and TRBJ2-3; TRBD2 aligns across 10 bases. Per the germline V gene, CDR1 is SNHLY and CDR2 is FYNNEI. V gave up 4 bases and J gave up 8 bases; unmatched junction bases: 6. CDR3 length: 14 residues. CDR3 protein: CASSGLAGVVTQYF. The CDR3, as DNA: TGTGCCAGCAGTGGCCTAGCGGGGGTTGTTACGCAGTATTTT. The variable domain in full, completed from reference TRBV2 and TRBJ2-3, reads EPEVTQTPSHQVTQMGQEVILRCVPISNHLYFYWYRQILGQKVEFLVSFYNNEISEKSEIFDDQFSVERPDGSNFTLKIRSTKLEDSAMYFCASSGLAGVVTQYFGPGTRLTVL.

This chain's CDR3 is CASSREGEQFF. The CDR3 region has the DNA TGCGCCAGCAGCCGGGAGGGTGAGCAGTTCTTC. The gene calls are TRBV4-1 and TRBJ2-1, with 7 bases matching TRBD2. Trimming took 4 bases from V and 9 from J; bases not matched to a gene: 0. Germline V gives CDR1 MGHRA, CDR2 YSYEKL. CDR3 length: 11 residues.

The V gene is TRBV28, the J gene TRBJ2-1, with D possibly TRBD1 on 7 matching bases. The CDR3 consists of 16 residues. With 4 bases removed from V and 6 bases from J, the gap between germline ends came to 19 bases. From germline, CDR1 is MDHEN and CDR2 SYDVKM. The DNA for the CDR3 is TGTGCCAGCAGTTCCTCAGGGGGGCTTGGCGGCAATGAGCAGTTCTTC. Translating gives CASSSSGGLGGNEQFF.

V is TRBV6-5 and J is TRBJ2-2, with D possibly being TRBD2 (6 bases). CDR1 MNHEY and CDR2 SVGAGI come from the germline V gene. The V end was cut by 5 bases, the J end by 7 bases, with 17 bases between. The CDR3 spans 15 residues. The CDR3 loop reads CASSMGGPGIGELFF. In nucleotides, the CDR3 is TGTGCCAGCAGTATGGGGGGTCCAGGAATCGGGGAGCTGTTTTTT.

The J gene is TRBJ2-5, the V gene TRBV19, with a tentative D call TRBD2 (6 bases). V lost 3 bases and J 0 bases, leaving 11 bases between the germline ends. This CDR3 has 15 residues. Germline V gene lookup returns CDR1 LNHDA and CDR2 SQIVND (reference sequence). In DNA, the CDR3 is TGTGCCAGTAGTATCAGGAGGGCTCACCAAGAGACCCAGTACTTC. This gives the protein CASSIRRAHQETQYF.

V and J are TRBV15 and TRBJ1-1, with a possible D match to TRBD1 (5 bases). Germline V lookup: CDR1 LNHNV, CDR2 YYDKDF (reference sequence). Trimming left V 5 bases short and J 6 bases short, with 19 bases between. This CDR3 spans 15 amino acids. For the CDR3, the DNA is TGTGCCACCAGCGCCATATCAGGGCAAATGGCTGAAGCTTTCTTT. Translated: CATSAISGQMAEAFF. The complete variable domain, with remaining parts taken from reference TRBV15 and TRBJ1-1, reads DAMVIQNPRYQVTQFGKPVTLSCSQTLNHNVMYWYQQKSSQAPKLLFHYYDKDFNNEADTPDNFQSRRPNTSFCFLDIRSPGLGDTAMYLCATSAISGQMAEAFFGQGTRLTVV.